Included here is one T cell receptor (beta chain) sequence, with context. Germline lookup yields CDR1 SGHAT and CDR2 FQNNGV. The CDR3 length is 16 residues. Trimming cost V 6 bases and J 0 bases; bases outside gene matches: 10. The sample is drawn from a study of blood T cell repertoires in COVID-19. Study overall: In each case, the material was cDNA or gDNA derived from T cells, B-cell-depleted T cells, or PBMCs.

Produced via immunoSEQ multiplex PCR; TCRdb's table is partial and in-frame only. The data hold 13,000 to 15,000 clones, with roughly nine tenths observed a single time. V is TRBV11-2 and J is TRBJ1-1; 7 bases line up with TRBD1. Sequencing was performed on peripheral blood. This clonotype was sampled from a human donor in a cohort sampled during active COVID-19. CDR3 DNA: TGTGCCAGCAGAGACAGCGACAGGGAGATGAACACTGAAGCTTTCTTT. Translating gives CASRDSDREMNTEAFF.